This paragraph covers one T cell receptor beta chain sequence. The data were obtained in a study of blood T cells in healthy people across ages. It was with a sample-barcoded 5' primer and a J-beta primer mix that a second PCR of about 6 to 12 cycles was run. In TCRdb, the 5' RACE reads were re-called with MiXCR into one record per CDR3 protein. Of about 640,000 distinct CDR3 sequences listed, approximately 30% are singletons. This CDR3 has 16 residues. Trimming shortened V by 3 bases and J by 5 bases, and 20 bases separated the two germline ends. The germline gives CDR1 DFQATT, CDR2 SNEGSKA (reference sequence).

The chain has TRBV20-1 and TRBJ2-1; D possibly corresponds to TRBD2 (6 bases). What was sequenced was blood. This clonotype was obtained from a woman older than 75 in good health. CDR3 amino acids: CSASRSLFREHNEQFF. CDR3 nucleotides: TGCAGTGCTAGTCGGTCCCTGTTCCGGGAGCACAATGAGCAGTTCTTC.